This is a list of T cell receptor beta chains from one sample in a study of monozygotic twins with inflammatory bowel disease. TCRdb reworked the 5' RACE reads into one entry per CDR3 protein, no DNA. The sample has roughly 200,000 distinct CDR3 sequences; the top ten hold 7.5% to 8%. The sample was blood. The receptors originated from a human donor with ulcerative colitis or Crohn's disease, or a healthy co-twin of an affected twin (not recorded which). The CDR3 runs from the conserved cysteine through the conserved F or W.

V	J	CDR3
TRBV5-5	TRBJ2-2	CASTRQKANTGELFF
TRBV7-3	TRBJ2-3	CASSLSGGTADTQYF
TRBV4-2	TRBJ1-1	CASSQDRGSTEAFF
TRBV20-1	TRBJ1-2	CSVRWGGYGYTF
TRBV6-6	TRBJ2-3	CAGGTGKTDTQYF
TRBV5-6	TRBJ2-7	CASSRAAFGSYEQYF
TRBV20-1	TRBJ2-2	CSARAGTGNTGELFF
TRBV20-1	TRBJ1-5	CSARDRGHDNQPQHF
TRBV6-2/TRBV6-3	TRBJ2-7	CASSYRADPYEQYF
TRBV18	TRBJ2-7	CASSEFPGGEQYF
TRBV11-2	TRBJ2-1	CASSPYPIDDEQFF
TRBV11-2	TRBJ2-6	CASSLDLGGSPGANVLTF
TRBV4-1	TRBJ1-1	CASSQEATLNTEAFF
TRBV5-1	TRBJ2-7	CASSLDTASYEQYF
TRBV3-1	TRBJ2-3	CASSQGILTDTQYF
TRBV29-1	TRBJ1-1	CSVIGSNTEAFF
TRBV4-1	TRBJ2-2	CASSQDVGLAGAGLGTGELFF
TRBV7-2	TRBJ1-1	CASRVHRDISEAFF
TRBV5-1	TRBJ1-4	CASKRERNNEKLFF
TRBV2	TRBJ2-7	CASGGPYEQYF